The clone carrying this T cell receptor beta chain was seen just once. Healthy adults negative for HIV, lacking recent acute infections or vaccinations, served as donors. Unsorted samples drew genomic DNA from 100 million or so PBMCs. The sample comes from a study of shared clonotypes between healthy human individuals. Study context: The cohort comprised a couple of women and a few men. Their ages spanned 18 to 49 years.

Profiling relied on immunoSEQ multiplex PCR, and the TCRdb table lists in-frame clones only, not all of them. Of around 440,000 clones listed, approximately 80% are singletons. The CDR3 runs to 13 residues. Germline CDR1 reads MNHEY; CDR2 reads SVGAGI. V was trimmed by 6 bases and J by 5 bases, leaving 13 bases between them. This receptor was taken from a woman between 40 and 55 years old in good health. Some clones in this sample may be carry-over from other donors' samples. Sequenced: PBMCs. V gene TRBV6-5 combines with J gene TRBJ2-5; D may be TRBD1 (6 bases). The CDR3 bases are TGTGCCAGCAGAAGGACAGTTATCGAGACCCAGTACTTC. Translation gives CASRRTVIETQYF.